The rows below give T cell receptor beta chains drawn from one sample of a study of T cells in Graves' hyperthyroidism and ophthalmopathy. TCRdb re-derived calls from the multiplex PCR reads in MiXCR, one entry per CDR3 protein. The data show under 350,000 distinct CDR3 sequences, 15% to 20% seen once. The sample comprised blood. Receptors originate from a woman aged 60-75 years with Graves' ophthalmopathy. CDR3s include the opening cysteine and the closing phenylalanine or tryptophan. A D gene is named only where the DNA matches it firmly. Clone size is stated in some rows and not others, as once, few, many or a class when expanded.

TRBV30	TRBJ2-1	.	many	CAWEDTNREQFF	TGTGCCTGGGAAGATACCAACAGGGAGCAGTTCTTC
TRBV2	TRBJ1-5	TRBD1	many	CASSAGTGLNQPQHF	TGTGCCAGCAGTGCCGGGACAGGGCTCAATCAGCCCCAGCATTTT
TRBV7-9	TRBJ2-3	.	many	CASSGYRDTQYF	TGTGCCAGCAGTGGCTACAGGGATACGCAGTATTTT
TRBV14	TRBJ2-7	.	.	CASSHWGRFNEQYF	TGTGCCAGCAGCCATTGGGGGCGCTTCAACGAGCAGTACTTC
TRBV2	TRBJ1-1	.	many	CASKLLTYEAFF	TGTGCCAGCAAATTGTTAACTTATGAAGCTTTCTTT
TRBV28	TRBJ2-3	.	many	CASSFTLRTQYF	TGTGCCAGCAGTTTTACATTAAGGACGCAGTATTTT
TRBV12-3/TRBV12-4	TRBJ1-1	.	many	CASSLTWNTEAFF	TGTGCCAGCAGTTTAACGTGGAACACTGAAGCTTTCTTT
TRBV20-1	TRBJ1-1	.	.	CSARRESAEAFF	TGCAGTGCTAGGCGGGAGTCTGCTGAAGCTTTCTTT
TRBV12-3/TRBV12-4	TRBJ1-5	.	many	CASSPSISNQPQHF	TGTGCCAGCAGTCCAAGCATCAGCAATCAGCCCCAGCATTTT
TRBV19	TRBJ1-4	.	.	CASSMTSGNEKLFF	TGTGCCAGTAGTATGACCTCTGGCAATGAAAAACTGTTTTTT
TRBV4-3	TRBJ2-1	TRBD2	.	CASSQSLGTSGYNEQFF	TGCGCCAGCAGCCAATCCCTAGGGACTAGCGGTTACAATGAGCAGTTCTTC
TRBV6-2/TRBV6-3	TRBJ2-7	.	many	CASGQGSEQYF	TGTGCCAGCGGTCAGGGTTCCGAGCAGTACTTC
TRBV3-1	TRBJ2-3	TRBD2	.	CASSREAGGTDTQYF	TGTGCCAGCAGCCGAGAAGCGGGAGGGACAGATACGCAGTATTTT
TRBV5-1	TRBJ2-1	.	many	CASSFNRVNEQFF	TGCGCCAGCAGCTTTAACAGGGTCAATGAGCAGTTCTTC
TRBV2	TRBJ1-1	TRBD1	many	CATKGQMNTEAFF	TGTGCCACCAAGGGACAGATGAACACTGAAGCTTTCTTT
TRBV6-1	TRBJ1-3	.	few	CASSPRGAKLSGNTIYF	TGTGCCAGCAGTCCCCGGGGGGCCAAACTCTCTGGAAACACCATATATTTT
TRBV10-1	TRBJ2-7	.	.	CASNWSLEQYF	TGCGCCAGCAATTGGAGTTTAGAGCAGTACTTC
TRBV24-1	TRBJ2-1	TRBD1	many	CATSVLRDRGNEQFF	TGTGCCACCAGTGTCCTCCGGGACAGAGGGAATGAGCAGTTCTTC
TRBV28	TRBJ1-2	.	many	CASSLAAQEDGYTF	TGTGCCAGCAGTTTAGCTGCACAGGAGGATGGCTACACCTTC